The entry that follows covers one T cell receptor beta chain sequence. This sample is drawn from a study of identical twins. A universal primer binding site was introduced by template switching. The final cDNA contained unique molecular identifiers. TCRdb independently ran MiXCR on the 5' RACE reads; one entry per CDR3 protein. The table has some 790,000 distinct CDR3 sequences, 18% seen once; the top ten hold 10% to 15%. The CDR3 runs 16 residues. The ends were cut back, 8 bases at V and 0 bases at J, with 19 bases in the middle. This sample also appeared in a second study, on T cells expressing NK-cell markers. That study adds: Cells sorted as CD3+CD56+NKG2C+, CD3+CD56+NKG2C- and CD3+CD56-NKG2C+ T cells supplied the TCR beta repertoires. Of the CD8+ T cell pool in 6 or 7 donors, roughly 1.0-7.5% was accounted for by dominant NKG2C+ clonotypes.

The sequence was collected from a woman younger than 30 in good health. This rearrangement joins TRBV12-3 or TRBV12-4 to TRBJ1-2; D call uncertain. Sample: PBMCs. Here the CDR3 reads CASRRASFPTNYGYTF. Here the CDR3 DNA reads TGTGCCAGCCGCAGAGCCTCCTTTCCTACTAACTATGGCTACACCTTC.